The text below deals with one T cell receptor beta chain. This sample was included in a study of blood T cell dynamics during melanoma immunotherapy. Background on the study: Standard first-line treatment here was pembrolizumab or nivolumab plus ipilimumab in metastatic melanoma.

Trimming took 3 bases from V and 2 from J, leaving 8 bases between them. Germline CDR1 and CDR2: MNHEY and SVGAGI. The CDR3 totals 14 residues. Time point specified: week 3, after first cycle of checkpoint inhibitor. Disease control meant complete response, partial response or stable disease at 12 weeks. Patients with prior systemic cancer treatment, concomitant immunosuppressants, or other active malignancies were excluded. A fixed DNA input of around 0.35 ug was used per bulk PBMC sample. Sequenced by immunoSEQ multiplex PCR; TCRdb stores in-frame clones only, minus some. The profile shows fewer than 9,500 clones, roughly 77% of them singletons.

The sample was blood, taken from a patient treated with checkpoint blockade. This TCR derives from a human donor with melanoma. The chain links TRBV6-5 to TRBJ1-5; D is ambiguous. DNA of the CDR3: TGTGCCAGCAGTTATACCCCTCGCAATCAGCCCCAGCATTTT. Translating it yields CASSYTPRNQPQHF.